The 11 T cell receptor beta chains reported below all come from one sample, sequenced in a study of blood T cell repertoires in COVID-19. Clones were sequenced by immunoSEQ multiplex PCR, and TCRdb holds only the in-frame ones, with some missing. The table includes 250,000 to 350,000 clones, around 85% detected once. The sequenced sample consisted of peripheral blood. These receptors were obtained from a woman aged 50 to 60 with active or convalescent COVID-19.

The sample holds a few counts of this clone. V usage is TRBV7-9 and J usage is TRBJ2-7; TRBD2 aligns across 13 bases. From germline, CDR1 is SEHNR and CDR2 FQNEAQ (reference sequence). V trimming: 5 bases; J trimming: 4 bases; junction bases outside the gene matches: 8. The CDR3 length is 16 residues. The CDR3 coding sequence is TGTGCCAGCAGCCCTCCCCAGACTAGCGGGAGGTACGAGCAGTACTTC. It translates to CASSPPQTSGRYEQYF.

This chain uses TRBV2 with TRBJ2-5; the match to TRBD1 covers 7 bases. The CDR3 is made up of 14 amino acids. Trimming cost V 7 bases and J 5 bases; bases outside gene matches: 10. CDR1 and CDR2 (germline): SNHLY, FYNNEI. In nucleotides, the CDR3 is TGTGCCAGCAACCGACAGGGAACATTGGAGACCCAGTACTTC. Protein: CASNRQGTLETQYF.

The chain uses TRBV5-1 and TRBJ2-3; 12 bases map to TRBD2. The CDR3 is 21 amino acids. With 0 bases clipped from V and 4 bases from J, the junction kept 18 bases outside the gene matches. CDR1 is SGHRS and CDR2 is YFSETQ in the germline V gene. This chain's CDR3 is CASSLGRTSGNPLLFADTQYF. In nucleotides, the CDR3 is TGCGCCAGCAGCTTGGGAAGGACTAGCGGGAACCCTCTCCTGTTCGCAGATACGCAGTATTTT.

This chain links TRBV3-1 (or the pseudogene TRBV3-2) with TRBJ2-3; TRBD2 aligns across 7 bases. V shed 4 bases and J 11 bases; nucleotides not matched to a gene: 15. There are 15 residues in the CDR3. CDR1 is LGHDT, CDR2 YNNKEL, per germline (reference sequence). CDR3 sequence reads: CASSRTPGGGPMQYF. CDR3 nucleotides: TGTGCCAGCAGCCGTACTCCGGGGGGAGGGCCTATGCAGTATTTT.

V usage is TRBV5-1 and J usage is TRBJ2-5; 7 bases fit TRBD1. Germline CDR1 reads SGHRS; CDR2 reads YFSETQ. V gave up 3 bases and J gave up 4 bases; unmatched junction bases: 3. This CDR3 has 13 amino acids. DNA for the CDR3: TGCGCCAGCAGCTCACAGGGGAGAGAGACCCAGTACTTC. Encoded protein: CASSSQGRETQYF.

CDR3 nucleotide sequence: TGTGCCAGCAGCTCGCACAGGGTCGGATACTTC. Its translation is CASSSHRVGYF. This sequence joins TRBV7-2 and TRBJ2-7; possible D gene TRBD1, 6 bases. Per the germline V gene, CDR1 is SGHTA and CDR2 is FQGNSA. Trimming removed 4 bases at V and 13 bases at J, with 14 bases between. This CDR3 has 11 residues.

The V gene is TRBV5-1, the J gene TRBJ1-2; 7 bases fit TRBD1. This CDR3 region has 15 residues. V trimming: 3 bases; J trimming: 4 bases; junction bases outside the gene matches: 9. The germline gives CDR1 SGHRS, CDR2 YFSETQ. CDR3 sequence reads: CASSSVTGRLYGYTF. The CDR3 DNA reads TGCGCCAGCAGCTCCGTGACAGGGAGGCTCTATGGCTACACCTTC. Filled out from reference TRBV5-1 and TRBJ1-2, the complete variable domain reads KAGVTQTPRYLIKTRGQQVTLSCSPISGHRSVSWYQQTPGQGLQFLFEYFSETQRNKGNFPGRFSGRQFSNSRSEMNVSTLELGDSALYLCASSSVTGRLYGYTFGSGTRLTVV.

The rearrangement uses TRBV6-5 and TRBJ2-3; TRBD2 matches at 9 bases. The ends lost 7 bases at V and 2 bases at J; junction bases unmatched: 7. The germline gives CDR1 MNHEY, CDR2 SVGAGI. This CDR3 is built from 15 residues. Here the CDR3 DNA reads TGTGCCAGCAAGTTTGGGGGACTAGCCACAGATACGCAGTATTTT. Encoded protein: CASKFGGLATDTQYF.

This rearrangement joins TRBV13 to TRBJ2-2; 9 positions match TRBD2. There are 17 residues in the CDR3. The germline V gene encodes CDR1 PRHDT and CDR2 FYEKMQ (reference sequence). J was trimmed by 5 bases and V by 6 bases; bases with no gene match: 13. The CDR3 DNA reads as TGTGCCAGCAGGGCCGGGACTAGCAGGAGATGGACCGGGGAGCTGTTTTTT. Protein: CASRAGTSRRWTGELFF.

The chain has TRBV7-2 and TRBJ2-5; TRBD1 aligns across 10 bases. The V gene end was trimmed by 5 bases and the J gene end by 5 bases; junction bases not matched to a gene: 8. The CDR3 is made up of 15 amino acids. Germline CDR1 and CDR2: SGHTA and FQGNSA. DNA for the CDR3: TGTGCCAGCAGCGGGGGGACAGGGGCCCGGGAGACCCAGTACTTC. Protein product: CASSGGTGARETQYF.

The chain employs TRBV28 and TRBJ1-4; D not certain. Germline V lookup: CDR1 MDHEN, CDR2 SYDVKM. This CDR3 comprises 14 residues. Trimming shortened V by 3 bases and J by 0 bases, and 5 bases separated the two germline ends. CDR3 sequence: CASSFAATNEKLFF. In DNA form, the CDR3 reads TGTGCCAGCAGTTTTGCAGCAACTAATGAAAAACTGTTTTTT.